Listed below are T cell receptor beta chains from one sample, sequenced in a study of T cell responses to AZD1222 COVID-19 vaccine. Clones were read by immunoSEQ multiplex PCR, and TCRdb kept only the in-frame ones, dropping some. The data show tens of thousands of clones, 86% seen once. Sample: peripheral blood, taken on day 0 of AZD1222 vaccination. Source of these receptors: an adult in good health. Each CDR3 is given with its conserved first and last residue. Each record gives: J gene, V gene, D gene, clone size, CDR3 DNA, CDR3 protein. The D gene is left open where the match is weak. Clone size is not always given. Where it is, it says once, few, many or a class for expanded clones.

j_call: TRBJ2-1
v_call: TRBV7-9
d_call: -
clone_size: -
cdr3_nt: TGTGCCAGCAGCTTAGTATCGGGGGCTCTGTACAATGAGCAGTTCTTC
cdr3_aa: CASSLVSGALYNEQFF

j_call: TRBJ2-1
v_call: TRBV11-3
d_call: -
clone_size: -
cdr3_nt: TGTGCCAGCAGCCTCACCGGGACCTTCGATGAGCAGTTCTTC
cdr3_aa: CASSLTGTFDEQFF

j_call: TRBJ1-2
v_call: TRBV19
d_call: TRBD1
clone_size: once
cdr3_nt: TGTGCCAGTGGAGACAGGGGAGGTTTGTCCCCTAACTATGGCTACACCTTC
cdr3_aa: CASGDRGGLSPNYGYTF

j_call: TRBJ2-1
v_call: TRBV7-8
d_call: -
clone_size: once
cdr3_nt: TGTGCCAGCAGCTTAGAATCCGGCCGTTACAATGAGCAGTTCTTC
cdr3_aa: CASSLESGRYNEQFF

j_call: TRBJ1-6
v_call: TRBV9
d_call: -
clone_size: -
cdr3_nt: TGTGCCAGCAGCAGGGAGGGGGTTTCCTATAATTCACCCCTCCACTTT
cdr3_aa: CASSREGVSYNSPLHF

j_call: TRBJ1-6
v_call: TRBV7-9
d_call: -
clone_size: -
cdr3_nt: TGTGCCAGCAGCTCATGGATGAATAATTCACCCCTCCACTTT
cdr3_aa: CASSSWMNNSPLHF

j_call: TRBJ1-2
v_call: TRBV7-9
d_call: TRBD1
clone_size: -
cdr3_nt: TGTGCCAGCAGCTTAGGGGACAGTCATGGCTACACCTTC
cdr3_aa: CASSLGDSHGYTF

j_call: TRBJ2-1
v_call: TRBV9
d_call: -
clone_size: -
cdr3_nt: TGTGCCAGCAGCCTCAGCTCCTACAATGAGCAGTTCTTC
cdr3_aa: CASSLSSYNEQFF

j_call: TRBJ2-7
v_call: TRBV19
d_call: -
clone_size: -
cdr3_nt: TGTGCCAGTAGTTCAGAGGGCCGGTACGAGCAGTACTTC
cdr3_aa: CASSSEGRYEQYF

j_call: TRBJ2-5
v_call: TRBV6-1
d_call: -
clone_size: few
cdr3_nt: TGTGCCAGCAGTGAAGTGTTCGGGAGCGGCGAGACCCAGTACTTC
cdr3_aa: CASSEVFGSGETQYF

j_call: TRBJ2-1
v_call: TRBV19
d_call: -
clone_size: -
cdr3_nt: TGTGCCAGTAGTATTCGTGTTCGTAGGACAGCCATATACAATGAGCAGTTCTTC
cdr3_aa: CASSIRVRRTAIYNEQFF

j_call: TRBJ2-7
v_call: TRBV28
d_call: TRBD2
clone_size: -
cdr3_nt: TGTGCCAGTACGGCGGGAGCTATCTACGAGCAGTACTTC
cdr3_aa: CASTAGAIYEQYF

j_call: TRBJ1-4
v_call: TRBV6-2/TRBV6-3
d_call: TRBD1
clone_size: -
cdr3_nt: TGTGCCAGCAGTCGGGGGACAGGGGGCCTGTTAACTAATGAAAAACTGTTTTTT
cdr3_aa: CASSRGTGGLLTNEKLFF

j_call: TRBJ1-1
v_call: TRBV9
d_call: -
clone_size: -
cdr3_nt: TGTGCCAGCAGCGTAGAAAGGAACACTGAAGCTTTCTTT
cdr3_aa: CASSVERNTEAFF

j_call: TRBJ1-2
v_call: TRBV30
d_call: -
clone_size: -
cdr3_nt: TGTGCCTGGAGTAAGGCCAGGGTAGGCTACACCTTC
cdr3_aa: CAWSKARVGYTF

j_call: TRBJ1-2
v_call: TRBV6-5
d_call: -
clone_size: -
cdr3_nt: TGTGCCTCCACGGGCAGGGATGACTATGGCTACACCTTC
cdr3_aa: CASTGRDDYGYTF

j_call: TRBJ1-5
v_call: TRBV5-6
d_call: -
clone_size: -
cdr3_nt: TGTGCCAGCAGCTTGCAGGCAGTGCAGCCCCAGCATTTT
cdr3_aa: CASSLQAVQPQHF

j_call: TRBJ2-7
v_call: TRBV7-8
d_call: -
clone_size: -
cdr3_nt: TGTGCCAGCAGCTTAGGACGAGACGGAATCGAGCAGTACTTC
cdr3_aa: CASSLGRDGIEQYF

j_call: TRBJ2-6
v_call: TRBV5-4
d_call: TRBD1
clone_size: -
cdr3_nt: TGTGCCAGCAGCTTGGGCTCAGGGGGCATCTCTGGGGCCAACGTCCTGACTTTC
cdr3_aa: CASSLGSGGISGANVLTF

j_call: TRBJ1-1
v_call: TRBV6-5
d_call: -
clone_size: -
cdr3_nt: TGTGCCAGCAGTTATCTCAGGGGAGAAGCTTTCTTT
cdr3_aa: CASSYLRGEAFF

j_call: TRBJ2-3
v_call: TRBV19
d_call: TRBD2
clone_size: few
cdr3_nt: TGTGCCAGTAGTTTTAGGACTAGCGGCACAGATACGCAGTATTTT
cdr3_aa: CASSFRTSGTDTQYF

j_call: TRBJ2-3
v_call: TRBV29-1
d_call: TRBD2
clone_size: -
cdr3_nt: TGCAGCGTAGAGGGGACTAGTCGGCATACGCAGTATTTT
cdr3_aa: CSVEGTSRHTQYF

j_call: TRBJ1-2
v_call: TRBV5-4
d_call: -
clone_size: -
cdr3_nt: TGTGCCAGCAGCTCACTACAAGACAGGAGAGCCGGCTACACCTTC
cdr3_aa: CASSSLQDRRAGYTF

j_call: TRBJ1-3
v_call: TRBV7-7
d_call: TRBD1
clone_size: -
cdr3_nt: TGTGCTAGCAGCTCCGGGACAGTAGTTGGAAACACCATATATTTT
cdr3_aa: CASSSGTVVGNTIYF

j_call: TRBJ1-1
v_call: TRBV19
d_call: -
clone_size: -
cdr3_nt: TGTGCCAGTAGTATGTTTGGGGATGGCACTGAAGCTTTCTTT
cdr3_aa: CASSMFGDGTEAFF

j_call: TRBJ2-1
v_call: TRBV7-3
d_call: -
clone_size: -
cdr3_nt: TGTGCCAGCAGCTTAAGGCGCCAGGGCAGGAATAATGAGCAGTTCTTC
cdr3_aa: CASSLRRQGRNNEQFF

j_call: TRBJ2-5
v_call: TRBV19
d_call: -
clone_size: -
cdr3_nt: TGTGCCAGTAGTTCCCTCACTCCGCGAGGAGGGGAGACCCAGTACTTC
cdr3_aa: CASSSLTPRGGETQYF

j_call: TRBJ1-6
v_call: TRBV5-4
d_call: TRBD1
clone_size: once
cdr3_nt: TGTGCCAGCAGCTTGGACGGGACAGGTCGTTCACCCCTCCACTTT
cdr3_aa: CASSLDGTGRSPLHF

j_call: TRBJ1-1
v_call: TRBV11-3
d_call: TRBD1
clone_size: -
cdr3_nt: TGTGCCAGCAGCTTCCAGGGGGGAGCAGCTTTCTTT
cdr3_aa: CASSFQGGAAFF

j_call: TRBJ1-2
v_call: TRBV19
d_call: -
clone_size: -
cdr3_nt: TGTGCCAGTACCATGGGGGACCCACGGGACTATGGCTACACCTTC
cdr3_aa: CASTMGDPRDYGYTF

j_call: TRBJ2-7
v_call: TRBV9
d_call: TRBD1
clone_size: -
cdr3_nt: TGTGCCAGCAGCCCACAAATAGGGGGCAGATACGAGCAGTACTTC
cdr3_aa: CASSPQIGGRYEQYF

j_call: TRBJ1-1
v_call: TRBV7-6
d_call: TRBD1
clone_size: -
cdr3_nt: TGTGCCAGCAGCTTAGCAGGGGGCCAGGACACTGAAGCTTTCTTT
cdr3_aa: CASSLAGGQDTEAFF

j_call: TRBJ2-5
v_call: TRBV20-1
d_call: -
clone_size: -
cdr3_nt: TGCAGTGCTAGTCGCCCCCGCGACCAAGAGACCCAGTACTTC
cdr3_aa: CSASRPRDQETQYF

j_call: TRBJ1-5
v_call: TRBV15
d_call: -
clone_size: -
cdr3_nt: TGTGCCACCAGCAGAGAGGTTAGGTCGGAGGCAGACTATCAGCCCCAGCATTTT
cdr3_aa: CATSREVRSEADYQPQHF

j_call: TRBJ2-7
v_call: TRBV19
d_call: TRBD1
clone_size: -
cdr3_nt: TGTGCCAGTAGTAGTCTATTGGGACAGGGGAGCGAGCAGTACTTC
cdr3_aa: CASSSLLGQGSEQYF

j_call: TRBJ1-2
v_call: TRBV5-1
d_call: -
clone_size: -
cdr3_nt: TGCGCCAGCAGCGTGGCCGGGACCACCAACTATGGCTACACCTTC
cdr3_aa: CASSVAGTTNYGYTF

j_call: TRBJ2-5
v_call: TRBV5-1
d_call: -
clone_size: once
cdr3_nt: TGCGCCAGCAGCTCCCCCAGGGATTGGGGGACCCAGTACTTC
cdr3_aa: CASSSPRDWGTQYF

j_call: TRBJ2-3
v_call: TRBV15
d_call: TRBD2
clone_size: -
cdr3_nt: TGTGCCACCACTAGCGGGATGGCAGATACGCAGTATTTT
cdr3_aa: CATTSGMADTQYF

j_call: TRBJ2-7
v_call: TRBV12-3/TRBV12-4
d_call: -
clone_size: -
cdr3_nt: TGTGCCAGCAGTTCCACACGGCTGGGCGAGCAGTACTTC
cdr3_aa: CASSSTRLGEQYF

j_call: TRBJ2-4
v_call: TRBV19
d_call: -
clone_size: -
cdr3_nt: TGTGCCAGTAGTTTCAAATCCTTCGGAGCCAAAAACATTCAGTACTTC
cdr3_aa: CASSFKSFGAKNIQYF

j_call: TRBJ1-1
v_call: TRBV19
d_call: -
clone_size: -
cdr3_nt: TGTGCCAGTAGTATAAACCCGGGCGGGTATCTGAACACTGAAGCTTTCTTT
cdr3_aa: CASSINPGGYLNTEAFF

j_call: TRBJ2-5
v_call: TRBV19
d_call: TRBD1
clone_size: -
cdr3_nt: TGTGCCAGTAGTACTCTACAGGGGGAGGAAGAGACCCAGTACTTC
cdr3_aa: CASSTLQGEEETQYF

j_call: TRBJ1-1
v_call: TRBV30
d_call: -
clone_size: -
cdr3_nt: TGTGCCTGGACCGTAGGGGGGAAGGCTGAAGCTTTCTTT
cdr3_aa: CAWTVGGKAEAFF

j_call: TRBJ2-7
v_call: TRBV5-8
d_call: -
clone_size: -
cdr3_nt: TGTGCCAGCAGCAAAAGGACGGCGAGCTACGAGCAGTACTTC
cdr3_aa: CASSKRTASYEQYF

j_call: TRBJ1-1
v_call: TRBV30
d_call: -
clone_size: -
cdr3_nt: TGTGCCTGCTGGGGTGACGGGGAGCAAGCTTTCTTT
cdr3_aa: CACWGDGEQAFF

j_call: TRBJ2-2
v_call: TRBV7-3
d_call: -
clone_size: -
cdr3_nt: TGTGCCAGCAGCTTACTCGGCGGGGGCCACACCGGGGAGCTGTTTTTT
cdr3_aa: CASSLLGGGHTGELFF

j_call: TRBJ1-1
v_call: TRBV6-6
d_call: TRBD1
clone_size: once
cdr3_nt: TGTGCCAGCAGTGGACAGGGCACTGAAGCTTTCTTT
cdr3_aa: CASSGQGTEAFF

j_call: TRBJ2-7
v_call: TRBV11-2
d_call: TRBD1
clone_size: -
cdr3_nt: TGTGCCAGCAGCTGGACACAGGGGGTGACCTACGAGCAGTACTTC
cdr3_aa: CASSWTQGVTYEQYF

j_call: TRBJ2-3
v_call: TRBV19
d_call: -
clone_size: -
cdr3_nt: TGTGCCAGTCCCCCCTACGGCACAGATACGCAGTATTTT
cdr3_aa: CASPPYGTDTQYF

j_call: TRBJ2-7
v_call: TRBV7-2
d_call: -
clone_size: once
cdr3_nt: TGTGCCAGCAGCTCCCTGGGGGCAGGGGTCTACGAGCAGTACTTC
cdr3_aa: CASSSLGAGVYEQYF

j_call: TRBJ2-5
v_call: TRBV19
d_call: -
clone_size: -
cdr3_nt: TGTGCCAGTAGTTTCGTAGGGTTGGAGACCCAGTACTTC
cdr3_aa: CASSFVGLETQYF

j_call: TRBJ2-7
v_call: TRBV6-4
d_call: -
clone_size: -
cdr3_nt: TGCGAAACGGGTGAGCAGTACTTC
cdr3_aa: CETGEQYF

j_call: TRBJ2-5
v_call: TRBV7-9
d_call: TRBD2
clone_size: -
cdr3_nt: TGTGCCAGCAGCTTAGGGCTAGCGGGGGCCGGGTACCAAGAGACCCAGTACTTC
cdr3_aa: CASSLGLAGAGYQETQYF